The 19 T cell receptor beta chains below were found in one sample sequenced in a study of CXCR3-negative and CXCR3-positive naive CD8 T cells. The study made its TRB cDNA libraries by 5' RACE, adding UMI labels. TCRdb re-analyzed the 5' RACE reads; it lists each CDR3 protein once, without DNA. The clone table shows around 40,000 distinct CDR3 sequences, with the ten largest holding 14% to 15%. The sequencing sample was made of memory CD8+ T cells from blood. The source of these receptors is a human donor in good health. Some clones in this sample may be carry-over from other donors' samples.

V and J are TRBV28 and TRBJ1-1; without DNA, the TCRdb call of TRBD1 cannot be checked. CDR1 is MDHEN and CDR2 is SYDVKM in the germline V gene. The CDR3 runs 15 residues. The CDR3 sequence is CASLPRGGTLSEAFF.

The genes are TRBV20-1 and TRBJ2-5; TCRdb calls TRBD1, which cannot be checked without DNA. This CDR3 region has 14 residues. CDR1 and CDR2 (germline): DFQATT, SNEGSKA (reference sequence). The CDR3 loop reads CSLWGGVSQETQYF.

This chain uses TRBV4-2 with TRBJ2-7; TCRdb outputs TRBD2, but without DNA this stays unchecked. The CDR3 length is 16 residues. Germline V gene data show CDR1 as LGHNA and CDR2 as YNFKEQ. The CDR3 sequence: CASSLSTGTSPYEQYF.

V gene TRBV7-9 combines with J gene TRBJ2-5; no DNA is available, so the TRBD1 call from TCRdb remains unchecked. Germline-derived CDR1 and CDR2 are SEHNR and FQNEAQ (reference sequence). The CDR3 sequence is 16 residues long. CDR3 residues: CASSSNIRDSLETQYF. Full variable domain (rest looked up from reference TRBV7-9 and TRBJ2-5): DTGVSQNPRHKITKRGQNVTFRCDPISEHNRLYWYRQTLGQGPEFLTYFQNEAQLEKSRLLSDRFSAERPKGSFSTLEIQRTEQGDSAMYLCASSSNIRDSLETQYFGPGTRLLVL.

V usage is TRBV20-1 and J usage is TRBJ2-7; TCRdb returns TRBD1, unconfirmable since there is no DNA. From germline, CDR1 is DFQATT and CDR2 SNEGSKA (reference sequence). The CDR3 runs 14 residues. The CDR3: CSARDRRQGDEQYF.

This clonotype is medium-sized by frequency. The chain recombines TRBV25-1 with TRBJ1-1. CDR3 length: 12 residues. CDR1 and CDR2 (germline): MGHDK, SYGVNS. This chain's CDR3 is CASSTGSTEAFF.

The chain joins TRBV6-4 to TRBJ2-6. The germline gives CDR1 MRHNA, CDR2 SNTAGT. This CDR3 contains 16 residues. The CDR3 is CASSDEASSGANVLTF.

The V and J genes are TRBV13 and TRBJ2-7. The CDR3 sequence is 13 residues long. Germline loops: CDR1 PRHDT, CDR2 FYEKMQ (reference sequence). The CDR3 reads CASSLGSSREQYF.

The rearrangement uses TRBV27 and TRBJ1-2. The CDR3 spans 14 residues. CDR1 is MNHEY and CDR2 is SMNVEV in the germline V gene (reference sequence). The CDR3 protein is CASSLKRIGYGYTF.

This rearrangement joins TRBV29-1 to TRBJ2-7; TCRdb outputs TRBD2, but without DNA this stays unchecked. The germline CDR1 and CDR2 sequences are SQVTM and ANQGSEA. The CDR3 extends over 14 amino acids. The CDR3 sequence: CSVGTPPKPYEQYF.

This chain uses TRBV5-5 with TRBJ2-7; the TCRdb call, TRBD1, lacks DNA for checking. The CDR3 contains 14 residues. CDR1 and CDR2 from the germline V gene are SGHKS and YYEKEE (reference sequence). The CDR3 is CASRMGQGAYEQYF.

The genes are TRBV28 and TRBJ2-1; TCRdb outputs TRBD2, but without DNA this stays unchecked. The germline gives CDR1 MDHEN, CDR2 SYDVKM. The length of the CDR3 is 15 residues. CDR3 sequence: CASSSRAGPFNEQFF. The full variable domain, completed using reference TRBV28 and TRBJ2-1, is DVKVTQSSRYLVKRTGEKVFLECVQDMDHENMFWYRQDPGLGLRLIYFSYDVKMKEKGDIPEGYSVSREKKERFSLILESASTNQTSMYLCASSSRAGPFNEQFFGPGTRLTVL.

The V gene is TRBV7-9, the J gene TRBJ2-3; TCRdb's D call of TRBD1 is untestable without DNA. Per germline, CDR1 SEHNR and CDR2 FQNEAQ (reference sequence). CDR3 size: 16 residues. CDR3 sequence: CASIPPGQGYTDTQYF. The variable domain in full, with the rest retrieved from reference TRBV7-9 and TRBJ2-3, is DTGVSQNPRHKITKRGQNVTFRCDPISEHNRLYWYRQTLGQGPEFLTYFQNEAQLEKSRLLSDRFSAERPKGSFSTLEIQRTEQGDSAMYLCASIPPGQGYTDTQYFGPGTRLTVL.

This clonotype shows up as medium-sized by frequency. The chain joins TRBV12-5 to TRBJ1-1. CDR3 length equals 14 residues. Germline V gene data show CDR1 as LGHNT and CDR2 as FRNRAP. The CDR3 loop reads CASGLWQPSTEAFF.

The CDR3 loop is CSVEDGTGTGIYEQYF. The chain uses TRBV29-1 and TRBJ2-7; TCRdb selects TRBD1, and the lack of DNA leaves this call unchecked. The germline V gene encodes CDR1 SQVTM and CDR2 ANQGSEA. CDR3 size: 16 residues.

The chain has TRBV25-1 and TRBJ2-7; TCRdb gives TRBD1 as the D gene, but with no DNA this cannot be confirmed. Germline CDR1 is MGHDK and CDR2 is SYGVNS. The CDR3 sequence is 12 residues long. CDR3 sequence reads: CATATGSYEQYF.

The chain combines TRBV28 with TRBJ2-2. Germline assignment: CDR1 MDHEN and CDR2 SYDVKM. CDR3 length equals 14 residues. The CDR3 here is CASRQFGNTGELFF.

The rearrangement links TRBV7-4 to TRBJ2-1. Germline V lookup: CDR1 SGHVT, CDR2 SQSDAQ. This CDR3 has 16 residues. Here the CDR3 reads CASSTHQAFIDNEQFF.

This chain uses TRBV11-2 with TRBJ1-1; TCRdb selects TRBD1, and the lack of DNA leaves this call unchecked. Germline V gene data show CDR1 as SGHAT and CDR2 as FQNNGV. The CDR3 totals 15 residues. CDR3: CASSSTPDLNTEAFF.